The 32 T cell receptor beta chains given below trace back to one sample, sequenced in a study of blood T cell repertoires in COVID-19. Clones were sequenced by immunoSEQ multiplex PCR, and TCRdb holds only the in-frame ones, with some missing. The table shows tens of thousands of clones, with over 60% occurring only once. The sample was peripheral blood. Receptors were obtained from a woman older than 75 with active or convalescent COVID-19.

This clone was seen at least ten times. The CDR3 DNA reads TGTGCCAGCAGCTTGGCCGACAGGGTTGGAGAAAAACTGTTTTTT. Encoded protein: CASSLADRVGEKLFF. This sequence joins TRBV5-6 and TRBJ1-4, with 7 nucleotides matching TRBD1. Germline V CDR1 and CDR2: SGHDT, YYEEEE. After removal of 0 bases from V and 8 bases from J, the junction contained 7 bases not matched to a gene. CDR3 length: 15 amino acids.

The chain carries TRBV28 and TRBJ1-5, with D possibly matching TRBD1 (5 bases). From germline, CDR1 is MDHEN and CDR2 SYDVKM. The CDR3 contains 15 residues. The V and J ends lost 2 bases and 4 bases respectively, with 12 bases between them. The CDR3: CASSLPTGGNQPQHF. The CDR3, as DNA: TGTGCCAGCAGTTTACCTACAGGAGGGAATCAGCCCCAGCATTTT.

The DNA for the CDR3 is TGTGCCAGCAGTTACTCGGGGACAGGGGTCTACAATGAGCAGTTCTTC. Its protein is CASSYSGTGVYNEQFF. The chain links TRBV6-5 to TRBJ2-1; 10 bases map to TRBD1. CDR3 size: 16 residues. V was clipped by 0 bases and J by 3 bases; unmatched bases: 2. Per the germline V gene, CDR1 is MNHEY and CDR2 is SVGAGI.

This chain connects TRBV6-1 to TRBJ1-3; 8 nucleotides align to TRBD1. V shed 2 bases and J 9 bases; nucleotides not matched to a gene: 18. CDR1 and CDR2 (germline): MNHNS, SASEGT. The CDR3 covers 18 residues. This CDR3 is CASSEFGPGQEALITIYF. Written as DNA, the CDR3 is TGTGCCAGCAGTGAATTTGGACCGGGACAGGAGGCCCTTATCACCATATATTTT.

The CDR3 nucleotides read TGTGCCAGCAGAGTAGATCCACCCCTCCACTTT. Translated, it gives CASRVDPPLHF. The genes are TRBV6-5 and TRBJ1-6; D gene uncertain. V was cut by 6 bases and J by 11 bases, with 8 bases left in between. From germline, CDR1 is MNHEY and CDR2 SVGAGI. This CDR3 has 11 amino acids.

This rearrangement joins TRBV4-3 to TRBJ1-5; D is unclear. This CDR3 has 16 residues. V gave up 1 base and J gave up 9 bases, with 19 bases separating them. The V gene's germline CDR1 is LGHNA and CDR2 YSLEER. CDR3 amino acids: CASSQVQVRRFLPQHF. The CDR3 nucleotides read TGCGCCAGCAGCCAAGTTCAGGTCCGCCGTTTTTTGCCCCAGCATTTT.

The rearrangement joins TRBV5-1 to TRBJ2-2, with 10 positions matching TRBD2. The germline CDR1 and CDR2 sequences are SGHRS and YFSETQ. CDR3 length: 16 amino acids. Trimming at V came to 0 bases and at J to 6 bases, leaving 5 bases not matched to a gene. The CDR3 here is CASSLESGGAPGELFF. CDR3 DNA: TGCGCCAGCAGCTTGGAAAGCGGGGGGGCCCCCGGGGAGCTGTTTTTT.

The V call is TRBV9, the J call TRBJ2-3; a possible D gene is TRBD1 (6 bases). The CDR3 runs to 16 residues. V lost 0 bases and J lost 3, with 14 bases in between. Germline V gene lookup returns CDR1 SGDLS and CDR2 YYNGEE. The CDR3 spells CASSVDLQGWTDTQYF. The CDR3 DNA sequence: TGTGCCAGCAGCGTAGATCTTCAGGGGTGGACAGATACGCAGTATTTT.

The V call is TRBV16, the J call TRBJ2-1; 9 bases align to TRBD2. Germline assignment: CDR1 KGHSY and CDR2 FQNENV. The CDR3 is made up of 15 amino acids. Losses at the gene ends were 3 bases for V and 7 bases for J; bases not matched to a gene: 7. CDR3 DNA sequence: TGTGCCAGCAGCCAGCCCCTAGCGGGGTCTAATGAGCAGTTCTTC. Its translation: CASSQPLAGSNEQFF.

This clone came up a few times. The J gene is TRBJ2-2, the V gene TRBV12-5; 7 nucleotides match TRBD2. The CDR3 extends over 15 amino acids. V dropped 3 bases and J dropped 6; count of bases not matched to a gene: 7. Germline CDR1 LGHNT, CDR2 FRNRAP. CDR3 sequence (DNA): TGTGCTAGTGGTTTCCAGGACGGGGGGTCCGGGGAGCTGTTTTTT. This sequence encodes CASGFQDGGSGELFF.

The chain combines TRBV5-5 with TRBJ2-7, with 7 bases identical to TRBD1. Germline-derived CDR1 and CDR2 are SGHKS and YYEKEE (reference sequence). The CDR3 loop spans 14 amino acids. J gave up 4 bases and V 2 bases, and 6 bases lay outside the gene matches. The chain's CDR3 is CASSLGGPIYEQYF. CDR3 in DNA: TGTGCCAGCAGCTTAGGGGGCCCAATTTACGAGCAGTACTTC.

This clone was counted between two and nine times. The V call is TRBV9, the J call TRBJ2-5, with D perhaps matching TRBD1 (5 bases). Trimming left V 0 bases short and J 5 bases short, with 14 bases between. Germline CDR1 and CDR2: SGDLS and YYNGEE. There are 15 residues in the CDR3. The CDR3 spells CASSVGGTPTETQYF. CDR3 DNA sequence: TGTGCCAGCAGCGTAGGGGGCACCCCGACGGAGACCCAGTACTTC.

This rearrangement joins TRBV2 to TRBJ1-6; 12 bases agree with TRBD1. Germline V gene lookup returns CDR1 SNHLY and CDR2 FYNNEI. The CDR3 runs 16 residues. The V gene end was trimmed by 9 bases and the J gene end by 7 bases; junction bases not matched to a gene: 10. CDR3 sequence: CASRVGTGGWNSPLHF. CDR3 nucleotide sequence: TGTGCCAGTAGGGTCGGGACAGGGGGCTGGAATTCACCCCTCCACTTT.

The chain recombines TRBV18 with TRBJ2-2; 8 positions match TRBD1. J was trimmed by 3 bases and V by 3 bases; bases with no gene match: 3. Germline-derived CDR1 and CDR2 are KGHSH and LQKENI. CDR3 length equals 15 residues. Here the CDR3 reads CASSPRQGYTGELFF. In DNA form, the CDR3 reads TGTGCCAGCTCACCGAGACAGGGGTACACCGGGGAGCTGTTTTTT.

This clone was detected a few times. V gene TRBV10-3 combines with J gene TRBJ2-3; 9 nucleotides agree with TRBD2. The J segment lost 2 bases and the V segment lost 6 bases, leaving 12 bases of the junction unmatched. The germline V gene encodes CDR1 ENHRY and CDR2 SYGVKD. This CDR3 has 17 residues. As DNA, the CDR3 is TGTGCCATCAGCCTCCAGCCTAAGCGGGGGGACACAGATACGCAGTATTTT. Protein: CAISLQPKRGDTDTQYF.

This chain links TRBV27 with TRBJ1-6; tentatively, D is TRBD1 (6 bases). With 6 bases removed from V and 6 bases from J, the gap between germline ends came to 12 bases. CDR1 MNHEY and CDR2 SMNVEV come from the germline V gene (reference sequence). This CDR3 comprises 14 residues. The CDR3 DNA follows: TGTGCCAGCAGCCGCGGACAGATTAATTCACCCCTCCACTTT. As protein: CASSRGQINSPLHF.

This chain links TRBV3-1 (or the pseudogene TRBV3-2) with TRBJ2-3; possibly TRBD2 for D (5 bases). This CDR3 is built from 15 residues. In germline, CDR1 is LGHDT, CDR2 YNNKEL (reference sequence). Trimming removed 4 bases at V and 5 bases at J, with 16 bases between. The CDR3 DNA sequence: TGTGCCAGCAGCCCTTGGACTCCTCTTGGAGATACGCAGTATTTT. It is translated as CASSPWTPLGDTQYF.

A single count supports this clone. The chain uses TRBV4-3 and TRBJ1-1; TRBD1 agrees at 7 bases. The V gene's germline CDR1 is LGHNA and CDR2 YSLEER. The CDR3 is 15 residues long. The V and J ends lost 6 bases and 8 bases, in that order; junction bases with no gene match: 15. Here the CDR3 reads CASSNKVSGQPEAFF. The CDR3 region has the DNA TGCGCCAGCAGTAATAAGGTCTCGGGACAGCCAGAAGCTTTCTTT.

The V gene is TRBV18, the J gene TRBJ1-2; 8 bases are shared with TRBD1. CDR1 is KGHSH, CDR2 LQKENI, per germline. V was pared by 2 bases and J by 3 bases, with 5 bases of the junction left unmatched. The CDR3 length is 15 residues. In DNA, the CDR3 is TGTGCCAGCTCACCATGGGTACAGGGGGACTATGGCTACACCTTC. Translated: CASSPWVQGDYGYTF.

V gene TRBV3-1 (or the pseudogene TRBV3-2) combines with J gene TRBJ1-1, with D uncertain. The CDR3 covers 15 residues. CDR1 is LGHDT, CDR2 YNNKEL, per germline (reference sequence). V was clipped by 4 bases and J by 4 bases, with 16 bases between them. CDR3 nucleotides: TGTGCCAGCAGCCCAAGCGGTCAGGCAAGCACTGAAGCTTTCTTT. Protein: CASSPSGQASTEAFF.

The chain recombines TRBV5-1 with TRBJ1-4; D might be TRBD1 (5 bases). The ends were cut back, 0 bases at V and 4 bases at J, with 13 bases in the middle. The CDR3 covers 16 residues. Germline lookup yields CDR1 SGHRS and CDR2 YFSETQ. The CDR3 DNA reads as TGCGCCAGCAGCTTGGAAATTGCGACAGATAATGAAAAACTGTTTTTT. Translating it yields CASSLEIATDNEKLFF.

J is TRBJ1-1 and V is TRBV5-1; 7 positions agree with TRBD1. The germline V gene has CDR1 SGHRS and CDR2 YFSETQ. J gave up 6 bases and V 0 bases, and 5 bases lay outside the gene matches. The CDR3 covers 14 residues. CDR3: CASSLGDRDAEAFF. CDR3 nucleotide sequence: TGCGCCAGCAGCTTGGGAGACAGGGATGCTGAAGCTTTCTTT.

This sequence joins TRBV7-2 and TRBJ2-2; 7 bases fit TRBD1. J gave up 5 bases and V 7 bases, and 7 bases lay outside the gene matches. The V gene's germline CDR1 is SGHTA and CDR2 FQGNSA. The CDR3 consists of 14 residues. DNA for the CDR3: TGTGCCAGCACCCGGGACAGTGGGACCGGGGAGCTGTTTTTT. It codes for CASTRDSGTGELFF.

The V gene is TRBV7-3, the J gene TRBJ2-3, with D maybe TRBD1 (5 bases). V lost 2 bases, J lost 2 bases, and 11 bases lay in between. CDR3 length equals 15 residues. In germline, CDR1 is SGHTA, CDR2 FQGTGA. The CDR3 loop reads CASSLQGGLTDTQYF. The CDR3 DNA follows: TGTGCCAGCAGCTTACAGGGTGGTCTCACAGATACGCAGTATTTT.

CDR3 DNA: TGTGCCAGCAGCCCCCGGATCGGGACTAGCGGGGAGCCCCGCTCCTACGAGCAGTACTTC. It yields the protein CASSPRIGTSGEPRSYEQYF. The chain recombines TRBV7-6 with TRBJ2-7; TRBD2 matches 13 bases. The CDR3 length is 20 residues. Germline CDR1 is SGHVS and CDR2 is FNYEAQ. V shed 5 bases and J 0 bases; nucleotides not matched to a gene: 16.

J is TRBJ2-7 and V is TRBV10-3; TRBD1 matches 7 bases. The V and J ends lost 11 bases and 7 bases, in that order; junction bases with no gene match: 8. This CDR3 is built from 11 residues. CDR1 and CDR2 (germline): ENHRY, SYGVKD. CDR3 sequence: CAVGTVHEQYF. CDR3 nucleotide sequence: TGTGCCGTAGGGACAGTCCATGAGCAGTACTTC.

The chain carries TRBV6-2 or TRBV6-3 and TRBJ2-1; 11 bases are shared with TRBD2. Trimming removed 2 bases from V and 5 bases from J; junction bases left unmatched: 8. The CDR3 spans 17 residues. Germline loops: CDR1 MNHEY, CDR2 SVGEGT. The CDR3 reads CASSYPLAGGGNNEQFF. The CDR3 DNA follows: TGTGCCAGCAGTTACCCCCTAGCGGGGGGCGGTAACAATGAGCAGTTCTTC.

This clone was detected once. V is TRBV6-5 and J is TRBJ1-5, with D perhaps matching TRBD1 (6 bases). The V gene lost 6 bases and the J gene lost 3 bases, with 12 bases spanning the gap. The length of the CDR3 is 14 residues. The germline V gene encodes CDR1 MNHEY and CDR2 SVGAGI. The CDR3 region has the DNA TGTGCCAGCAGCCGGGGGGGGCTCAATCAGCCCCAGCATTTT. Its translation: CASSRGGLNQPQHF.

This clone occurred once. The V call is TRBV3-1 (or the pseudogene TRBV3-2), the J call TRBJ2-2, with 13 bases matching TRBD2. The CDR3 covers 15 residues. The V segment lost 3 bases and the J segment 8 bases; nucleotides outside the gene matches: 3. Germline V gene lookup returns CDR1 LGHDT and CDR2 YNNKEL (reference sequence). The CDR3 DNA follows: TGTGCCAGCAGCCAGGGGACTAGCGGGGAGGGGGAGCTGTTTTTT. It is translated as CASSQGTSGEGELFF.

The rearrangement joins TRBV3-1 (or the pseudogene TRBV3-2) to TRBJ2-2; the match to TRBD2 covers 7 bases. V dropped 1 base and J dropped 5; count of bases not matched to a gene: 4. Germline CDR1 reads LGHDT; CDR2 reads YNNKEL (reference sequence). The CDR3 covers 15 residues. The CDR3 sequence: CASSQASGGTGELFF. CDR3 DNA sequence: TGTGCCAGCAGCCAAGCCTCGGGGGGTACCGGGGAGCTGTTTTTT.

The gene calls are TRBV7-6 and TRBJ2-1; D is perhaps TRBD1 (5 bases). The CDR3 is 16 residues long. Per the germline V gene, CDR1 is SGHVS and CDR2 is FNYEAQ. V was pared by 2 bases and J by 8 bases, with 19 bases between. CDR3 in amino acids: CASSLRTRTTGDEQFF. In DNA form, the CDR3 reads TGTGCCAGCAGCTTACGGACACGTACAACTGGGGATGAGCAGTTCTTC.

CDR3 coding DNA: TGTGCCAGCAGTGACGGTAGCTTCTCTGGAAACACCATATATTTT. Protein sequence: CASSDGSFSGNTIYF. V usage is TRBV2 and J usage is TRBJ1-3; D uncertain. The CDR3 sequence is 15 residues long. V was shortened by 3 bases and J by 0 bases, with 9 bases between the two germline ends. Germline-derived CDR1 and CDR2 are SNHLY and FYNNEI.